A selection of T cell receptor beta chains follows, all from one sample in a study of T cell responses to AZD1222 COVID-19 vaccine. Assay used: immunoSEQ multiplex PCR; TCRdb lists only in-frame clones, some missing. The sample lists roughly 140,000 clones; 92% were seen once. The starting material was peripheral blood, obtained 28 days after the second AZD1222 dose. These TCRs come from an adult who received the AZD1222 COVID-19 vaccine. Each CDR3 is given with its conserved first and last residue. D genes are given only for firm matches. Not all rows give a size; the values are once, few, many and, for expanded clones, a class.

CDR3 DNA | CDR3 protein | V gene | D gene | clone size | J gene
TGTGCCAGTAGTATTACACAGGGAGGTGGCTACACCTTC | CASSITQGGGYTF | TRBV19 | NA | NA | TRBJ1-2
TGTGCCAGCAGCAGAGGACAGGGCACTGAAGCTTTCTTT | CASSRGQGTEAFF | TRBV27 | TRBD1 | NA | TRBJ1-1
TGTGCCAGCAGCTTACTGCATGTGACGGAAAGCACAGATACGCAGTATTTT | CASSLLHVTESTDTQYF | TRBV7-2 | NA | NA | TRBJ2-3
TGTGCCTGGAGTCGGTCTCTTGAAAAACTGTTTTTT | CAWSRSLEKLFF | TRBV30 | NA | NA | TRBJ1-4
TGTGCCATCGGGACAGGGAAGTCTGGGGCCAACGTCCTGACTTTC | CAIGTGKSGANVLTF | TRBV6-5 | TRBD1 | NA | TRBJ2-6
TGTGCCAGCAGTCGGTGGGGGCGCGACAATCAGCCCCAGCATTTT | CASSRWGRDNQPQHF | TRBV5-4 | NA | once | TRBJ1-5
TGTGCCAGCAGTTTATATGGGGCGTATAGCAATCAGCCCCAGCATTTT | CASSLYGAYSNQPQHF | TRBV27 | NA | NA | TRBJ1-5
TGTGCCAGCAGCTTAGGGGATCGAGGAGTATGGACTGAAGCTTTCTTT | CASSLGDRGVWTEAFF | TRBV7-6 | NA | NA | TRBJ1-1
TGCGCCAGCAGCTTGGCGGGACTGCCACTTCGAGAGCAGTACTTC | CASSLAGLPLREQYF | TRBV5-1 | NA | NA | TRBJ2-7
TGTGCCAGCAGTTCAGCTGGCGAAGACGAAAAACTGTTTTTT | CASSSAGEDEKLFF | TRBV6-2/TRBV6-3 | NA | NA | TRBJ1-4
TGCAGTGCTAGTGTTCAGGACTTCTACAATGAGCAGTTCTTC | CSASVQDFYNEQFF | TRBV20-1 | NA | NA | TRBJ2-1
TGTGCCAGCGGTTCCGGGACTAGCGGCACAGATACGCAGTATTTT | CASGSGTSGTDTQYF | TRBV9 | TRBD2 | once | TRBJ2-3